In this sample, the clone carrying this T cell receptor (beta chain) turned up many times. Its matching antigen is unknown. This sample was included in a study of T cell repertoires in cytomegalovirus infection. Study information: Carrying CMV and the relevant HLA type showed in public TCR beta signatures.

A single record per CDR3 protein comes from TCRdb applying MiXCR to the reads. Of around 900,000 distinct CDR3 sequences listed, approximately 31% are singletons. General study results and limits: Carriers of CMV plus the relevant HLA were identified by cumulative public TCR beta family frequency. Clonotype analysis showed dominance of the ex vivo response by HLA-C-restricted CMV-specific TCR beta clonotypes.

V lost 1 base and J lost 3; bases outside the gene matches: 3. There are 15 residues in the CDR3. Germline CDR1 SGHTA, CDR2 FQGNSA. Here the sequenced sample was cultured CD8+ T cells from PBMCs, taken from culture after CMV antigen stimulation. The source is a human donor in good health (CMV status not recorded). Some clones in this sample may be carry-over from other donors' samples. The chain employs TRBV7-2 and TRBJ1-5; 7 bases align to TRBD1. CDR3 protein: CASSLGDSFNQPQHF. DNA for the CDR3: TGTGCCAGCAGCTTAGGGGACAGCTTCAATCAGCCCCAGCATTTT.